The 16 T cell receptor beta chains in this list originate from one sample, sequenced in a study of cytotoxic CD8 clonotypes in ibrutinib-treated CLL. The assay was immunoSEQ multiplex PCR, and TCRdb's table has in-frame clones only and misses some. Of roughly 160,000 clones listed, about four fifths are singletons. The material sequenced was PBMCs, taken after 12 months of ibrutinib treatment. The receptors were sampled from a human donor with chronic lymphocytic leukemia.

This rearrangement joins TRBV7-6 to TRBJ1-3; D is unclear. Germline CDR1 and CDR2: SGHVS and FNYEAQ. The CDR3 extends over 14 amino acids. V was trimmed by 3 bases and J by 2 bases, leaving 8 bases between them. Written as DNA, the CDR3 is TGTGCCAGCAGCTTTGACGTCGCTGGAAACACCATATATTTT. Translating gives CASSFDVAGNTIYF.

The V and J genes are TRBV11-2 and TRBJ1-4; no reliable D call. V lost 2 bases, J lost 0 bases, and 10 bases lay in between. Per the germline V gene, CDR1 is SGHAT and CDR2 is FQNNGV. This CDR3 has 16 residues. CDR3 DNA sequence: TGTGCCAGCAGCTTAAGTTCCATTGCAACTAATGAAAAACTGTTTTTT. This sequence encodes CASSLSSIATNEKLFF.

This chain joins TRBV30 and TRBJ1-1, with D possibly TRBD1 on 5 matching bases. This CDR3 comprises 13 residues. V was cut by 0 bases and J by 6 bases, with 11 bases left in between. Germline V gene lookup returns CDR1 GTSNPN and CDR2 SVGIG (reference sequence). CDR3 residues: CAWSVARAAEAFF. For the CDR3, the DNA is TGTGCCTGGAGTGTAGCCAGGGCGGCTGAAGCTTTCTTT.

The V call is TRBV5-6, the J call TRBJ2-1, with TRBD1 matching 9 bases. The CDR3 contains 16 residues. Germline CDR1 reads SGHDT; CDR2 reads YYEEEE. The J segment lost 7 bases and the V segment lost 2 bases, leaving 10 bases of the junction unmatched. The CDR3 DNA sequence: TGTGCCAGCAGCTTTCCACACCGGACAGGGGATAATGAGCAGTTCTTC. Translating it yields CASSFPHRTGDNEQFF. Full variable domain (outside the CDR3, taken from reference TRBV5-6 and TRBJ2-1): DAGVTQSPTHLIKTRGQQVTLRCSPKSGHDTVSWYQQALGQGPQFIFQYYEEEERQRGNFPDRFSGHQFPNYSSELNVNALLLGDSALYLCASSFPHRTGDNEQFFGPGTRLTVL.

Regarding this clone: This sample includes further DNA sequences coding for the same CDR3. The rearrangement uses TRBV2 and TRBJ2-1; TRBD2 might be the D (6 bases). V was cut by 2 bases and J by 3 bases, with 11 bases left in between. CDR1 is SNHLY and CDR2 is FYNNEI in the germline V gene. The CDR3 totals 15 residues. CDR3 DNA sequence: TGTGCCAGCAGTGAACGGGGACTCCTCTACAATGAGCAGTTCTTC. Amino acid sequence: CASSERGLLYNEQFF.

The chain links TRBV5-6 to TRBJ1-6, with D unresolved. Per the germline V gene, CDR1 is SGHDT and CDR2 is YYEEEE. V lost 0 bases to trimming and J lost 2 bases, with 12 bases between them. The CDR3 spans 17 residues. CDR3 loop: CASSLASGYAYNSPLHF. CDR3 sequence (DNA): TGTGCCAGCAGCTTGGCCTCGGGATACGCCTATAATTCACCCCTCCACTTT.

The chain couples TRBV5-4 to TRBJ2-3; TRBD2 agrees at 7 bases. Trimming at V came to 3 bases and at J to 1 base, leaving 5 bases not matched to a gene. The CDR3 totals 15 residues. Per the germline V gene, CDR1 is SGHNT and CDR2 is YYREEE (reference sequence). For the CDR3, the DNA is TGTGCCAGCAGCTGGAGCGGGGCCCGCACAGATACGCAGTATTTT. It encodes CASSWSGARTDTQYF.

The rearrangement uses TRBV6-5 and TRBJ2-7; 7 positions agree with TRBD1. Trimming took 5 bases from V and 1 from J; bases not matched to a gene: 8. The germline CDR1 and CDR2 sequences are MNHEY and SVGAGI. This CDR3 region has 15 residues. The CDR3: CASSKTGTASYEQYF. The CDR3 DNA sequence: TGTGCCAGCAGTAAAACCGGGACAGCTTCCTACGAGCAGTACTTC.

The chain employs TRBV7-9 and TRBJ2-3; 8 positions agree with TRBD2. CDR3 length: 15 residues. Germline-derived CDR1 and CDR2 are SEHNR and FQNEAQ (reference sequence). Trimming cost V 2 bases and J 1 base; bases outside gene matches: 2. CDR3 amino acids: CASSLRGGRTDTQYF. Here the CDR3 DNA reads TGTGCCAGCAGCTTACGCGGGGGGCGCACAGATACGCAGTATTTT.

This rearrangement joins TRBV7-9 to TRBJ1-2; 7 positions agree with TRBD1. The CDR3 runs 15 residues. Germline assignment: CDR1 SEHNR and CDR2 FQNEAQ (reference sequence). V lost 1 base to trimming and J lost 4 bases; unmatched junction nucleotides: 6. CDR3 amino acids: CASSLGLRDSYGYTF. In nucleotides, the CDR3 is TGTGCCAGCAGCTTAGGGTTGCGGGACAGCTATGGCTACACCTTC.

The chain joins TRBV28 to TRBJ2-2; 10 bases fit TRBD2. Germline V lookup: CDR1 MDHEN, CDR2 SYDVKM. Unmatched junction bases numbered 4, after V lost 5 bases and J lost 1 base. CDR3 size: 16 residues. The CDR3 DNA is TGTGCCAGCAGTATAAGGACTAGCGGGAACACCGGGGAGCTGTTTTTT. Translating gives CASSIRTSGNTGELFF.

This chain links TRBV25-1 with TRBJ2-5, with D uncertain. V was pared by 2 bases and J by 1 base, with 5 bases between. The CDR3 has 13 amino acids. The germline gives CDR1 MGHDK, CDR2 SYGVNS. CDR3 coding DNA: TGTGCCAGCAGTGAAGGTCTCCAAGAGACCCAGTACTTC. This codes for CASSEGLQETQYF.

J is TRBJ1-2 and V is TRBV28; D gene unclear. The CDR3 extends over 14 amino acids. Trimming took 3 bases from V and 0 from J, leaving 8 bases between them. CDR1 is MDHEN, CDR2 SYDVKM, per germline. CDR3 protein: CASSFQRTNYGYTF. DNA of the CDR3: TGTGCCAGCAGTTTCCAGAGGACTAACTATGGCTACACCTTC.

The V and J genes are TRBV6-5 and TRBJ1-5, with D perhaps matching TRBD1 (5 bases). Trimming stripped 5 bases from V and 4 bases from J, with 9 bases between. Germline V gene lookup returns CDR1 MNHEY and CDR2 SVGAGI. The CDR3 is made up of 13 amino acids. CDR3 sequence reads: CASSPDRNQPQHF. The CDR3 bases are TGTGCCAGCAGTCCAGACAGAAATCAGCCCCAGCATTTT.

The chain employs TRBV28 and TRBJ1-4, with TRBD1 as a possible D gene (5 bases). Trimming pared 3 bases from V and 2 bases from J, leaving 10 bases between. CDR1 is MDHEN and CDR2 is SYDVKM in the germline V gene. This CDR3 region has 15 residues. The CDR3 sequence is CASSFSGGTNEKLFF. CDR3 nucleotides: TGTGCCAGCAGTTTTTCGGGGGGTACTAATGAAAAACTGTTTTTT.

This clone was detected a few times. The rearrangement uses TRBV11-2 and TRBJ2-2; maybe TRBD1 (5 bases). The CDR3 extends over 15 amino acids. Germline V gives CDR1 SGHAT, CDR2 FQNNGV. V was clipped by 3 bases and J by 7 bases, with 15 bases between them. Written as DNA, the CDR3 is TGTGCCAGCAGCTTGGGCAGGGCCAGGGTCGGGGAGCTGTTTTTT. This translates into CASSLGRARVGELFF. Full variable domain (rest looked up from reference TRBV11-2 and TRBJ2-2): EAGVAQSPRYKIIEKRQSVAFWCNPISGHATLYWYQQILGQGPKLLIQFQNNGVVDDSQLPKDRFSAERLKGVDSTLKIQPAKLEDSAVYLCASSLGRARVGELFFGEGSRLTVL.